This is a list of T cell receptor beta chains from one sample in a study of blood T cell repertoires in COVID-19. Method: immunoSEQ multiplex PCR; TCRdb's copy keeps in-frame clones and lacks some. Here the sample spans 100,000 to 150,000 clones, less than 90% being singletons. Input material: peripheral blood. Receptor source: a man aged 60-69 years with acute or convalescent COVID-19. Both conserved end residues are part of each CDR3.

v_gene	j_gene	CDR3aa
TRBV4-2	TRBJ2-7	CASSPAGGGTSYEQYF
TRBV11-2	TRBJ1-1	CASSFPTPNTEAFF
TRBV20-1	TRBJ2-7	CSARQGLYF
TRBV11-2	TRBJ1-2	CASSAIRTGHGYTF
TRBV19	TRBJ1-5	CASRESLYSNQPQHF
TRBV6-1	TRBJ1-2	CASSEGRFYGYTF
TRBV11-3	TRBJ2-3	CASSLGQNTDTQYF
TRBV6-5	TRBJ2-5	CASRIAGGETQYF
TRBV7-8	TRBJ2-7	CASSASAGAYEQYF
TRBV19	TRBJ1-2	CASSTPNLRGLYGYTF
TRBV27	TRBJ2-5	CASSLSAGGQRETQYF
TRBV27	TRBJ2-7	CASGERAGQDEQYF
TRBV6-4	TRBJ2-3	CASRQERESDTQYF
TRBV29-1	TRBJ1-5	CSVSDRGNQPQHF
TRBV6-5	TRBJ2-7	CASSSNDRSHEQYF
TRBV7-6	TRBJ1-2	CASSATDRVRGYTF
TRBV24-1	TRBJ2-5	CATSDSGQARETQYF
TRBV5-1	TRBJ2-5	CASSLQGAQETQYF
TRBV7-9	TRBJ1-1	CASSSNSGGTEAFF